This TCR beta chain was observed in a study of radiotherapy plus CTLA-4 blockade in lung cancer. Looking at the study overall: Objective responses were recorded in 15% to 20% of patients, with disease control recorded in 25% to 40%.

V was shortened by 3 bases and J by 7 bases, with 9 bases between the two germline ends. Germline V gene lookup returns CDR1 MRHNA and CDR2 SNTAGT. The CDR3 covers 12 residues. Clones were sequenced by immunoSEQ multiplex PCR, and TCRdb holds only the in-frame ones, with some missing. This sample has 42,000 or so clones, with about four fifths found just once. Points on this clone: Its antigen is not known.

Study-wide points: Expansion of tumor-derived TCR clones was observed in blood after radiotherapy plus ipilimumab.

The sequenced sample was peripheral blood, obtained from a patient treated with radiotherapy plus ipilimumab. V is TRBV6-4 and J is TRBJ1-1; maybe TRBD1 (6 bases). The TCR was taken from a human donor with non-small cell lung cancer that progressed on radiotherapy plus ipilimumab. In nucleotides, the CDR3 is TGTGCCAGCAGTGATCCCAGGGGTGAAGCTTTCTTT. Protein: CASSDPRGEAFF.